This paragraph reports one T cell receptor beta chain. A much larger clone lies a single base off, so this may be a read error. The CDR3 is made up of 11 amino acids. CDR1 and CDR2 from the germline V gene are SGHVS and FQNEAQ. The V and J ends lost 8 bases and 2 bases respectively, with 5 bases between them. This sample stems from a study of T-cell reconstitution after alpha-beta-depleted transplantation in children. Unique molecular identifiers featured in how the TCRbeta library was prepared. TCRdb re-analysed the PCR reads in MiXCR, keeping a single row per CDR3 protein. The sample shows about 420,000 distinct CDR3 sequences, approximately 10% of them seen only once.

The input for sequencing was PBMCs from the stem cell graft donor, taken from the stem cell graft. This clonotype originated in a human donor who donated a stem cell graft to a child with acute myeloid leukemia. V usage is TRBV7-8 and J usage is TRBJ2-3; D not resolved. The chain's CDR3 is CASGTTDTQYF. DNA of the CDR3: TGTGCCAGCGGCACCACAGATACGCAGTATTTT.